What follows are 32 T cell receptor beta chains derived from one specimen sequenced in a study of vaccination effects on CD4 cells after COVID-19. CD4+ T cells specific for antigen were expanded with viral peptide pools by the ViraFEST assay before sequencing. Isolating CD4+ T cells followed around nine days of culture. People in the vaccine group had not been infected with SARS-CoV-2 before, and their nucleocapsid antibodies were negative. Clones were read by immunoSEQ multiplex PCR, and TCRdb kept only the in-frame ones, dropping some. The sample includes 26,000 or so clones, 72% of them seen just once. Antigens for these TCRs are unknown. Sequenced here: CD4+ T cells from PBMCs cultured with SARS-CoV-2 spike peptides, sampled before COVID-19 vaccination. The source of these receptors is a human donor who received a COVID-19 vaccine.

The rearrangement joins TRBV5-4 to TRBJ1-2; 9 bases agree with TRBD1. The germline V gene encodes CDR1 SGHNT and CDR2 YYREEE (reference sequence). Unmatched junction bases numbered 6, after V lost 4 bases and J lost 5 bases. This CDR3 is built from 14 residues. The CDR3 region is CASSTGQGGYGYTF. The CDR3 DNA reads TGTGCCAGCAGCACGGGACAGGGTGGGTATGGCTACACCTTC.

The gene calls are TRBV4-1 and TRBJ2-7; 7 bases map to TRBD1. In germline, CDR1 is MGHRA, CDR2 YSYEKL. The V and J ends lost 1 base and 4 bases, in that order; junction bases with no gene match: 13. The CDR3 contains 17 residues. The CDR3 reads CASSQANSDRVRYEQYF. DNA of the CDR3: TGCGCCAGCAGCCAAGCCAACTCCGACAGGGTTAGGTACGAGCAGTACTTC.

The rearrangement links TRBV6-5 to TRBJ2-1, with 9 bases that match TRBD2. After removal of 4 bases from V and 9 bases from J, the junction contained 13 bases not matched to a gene. Germline-derived CDR1 and CDR2 are MNHEY and SVGAGI. The CDR3 is 16 amino acids. The CDR3 bases are TGTGCCAGCAGTTTGAACGTCGGCGGGGGGGCCGGTGAGCAGTTCTTC. Translation gives CASSLNVGGGAGEQFF.

This chain links TRBV15 with TRBJ2-7; 10 bases align to TRBD1. J lost 2 bases, V lost 1 base, and 5 bases had no gene match. This CDR3 contains 16 residues. CDR1 is LNHNV and CDR2 is YYDKDF in the germline V gene (reference sequence). The CDR3 DNA is TGTGCCACCAGCAGAGCCCGGGACAGGGGCCCCTACGAGCAGTACTTC. Encoded protein: CATSRARDRGPYEQYF. Drawing the rest from reference TRBV15 and TRBJ2-7, the complete variable domain is DAMVIQNPRYQVTQFGKPVTLSCSQTLNHNVMYWYQQKSSQAPKLLFHYYDKDFNNEADTPDNFQSRRPNTSFCFLDIRSPGLGDTAMYLCATSRARDRGPYEQYFGPGTRLTVT.

The V gene is TRBV5-1, the J gene TRBJ2-5; perhaps TRBD1 as D (6 bases). Trimming pared 4 bases from V and 5 bases from J, leaving 18 bases between. Germline values: CDR1 SGHRS, CDR2 YFSETQ. This CDR3 spans 15 amino acids. As DNA, the CDR3 is TGCGCCAGCAGCCCGTCGGCAGGGGTATACGAGACCCAGTACTTC. This gives the protein CASSPSAGVYETQYF.

This clone was seen more than once but under ten times. For the CDR3, the DNA is TGTGCCAGCAGTTTCACAGTTGGCTATGGCTACACCTTC. As protein: CASSFTVGYGYTF. The rearrangement links TRBV27 to TRBJ1-2; D call uncertain. CDR3 length: 13 amino acids. V was cut by 3 bases and J by 4 bases, with 9 bases left in between. Germline values: CDR1 MNHEY, CDR2 SMNVEV (reference sequence).

This CDR3 reads CASSYFGGRETQYF. DNA of the CDR3: TGTGCCAGCAGTTACTTCGGGGGGAGGGAGACCCAGTACTTC. The V call is TRBV6-5, the J call TRBJ2-5, with 7 bases identical to TRBD2. The CDR3 runs 14 residues. Germline values: CDR1 MNHEY, CDR2 SVGAGI. Trimming took 1 base from V and 5 from J; bases not matched to a gene: 4.

CDR3 region: CASSLFGQGFGEQYF. The CDR3 DNA is TGTGCCAGCAGCTTGTTTGGACAGGGGTTTGGCGAGCAGTACTTC. This chain uses TRBV5-6 with TRBJ2-7; 9 bases are a match to TRBD1. This CDR3 has 15 residues. CDR1 SGHDT and CDR2 YYEEEE come from the germline V gene. V was clipped by 1 base and J by 6 bases; unmatched bases: 8.

The CDR3 reads CASTPGTDTQYF. DNA of the CDR3: TGTGCCAGCACCCCTGGGACAGATACGCAGTATTTT. V gene TRBV11-2 combines with J gene TRBJ2-3; D remains ambiguous. CDR1 is SGHAT, CDR2 FQNNGV, per germline. The CDR3 length is 12 residues. Trimming shortened V by 7 bases and J by 3 bases, and 8 bases separated the two germline ends.

The rearrangement uses TRBV10-3 and TRBJ1-2; maybe TRBD1 (5 bases). This CDR3 is built from 17 residues. Germline CDR1 ENHRY, CDR2 SYGVKD. Trimming removed 6 bases at V and 8 bases at J, with 28 bases between. CDR3 DNA: TGTGCCATCAGATCTCACGTCCGGACATCTATGACCTCCGGCTACACCTTC. This sequence encodes CAIRSHVRTSMTSGYTF.

This clone was picked up a small number of times. The V gene is TRBV11-2, the J gene TRBJ1-6, with 8 bases matching TRBD1. J was trimmed by 7 bases and V by 2 bases; bases with no gene match: 4. The germline V gene has CDR1 SGHAT and CDR2 FQNNGV. This CDR3 region has 15 residues. CDR3 bases: TGTGCCAGCAGCTTACGGACAGGGCCCAATTCACCCCTCCACTTT. This codes for CASSLRTGPNSPLHF.

J is TRBJ1-3 and V is TRBV14; 7 bases fit TRBD1. The germline CDR1 and CDR2 sequences are SGHDN and FVKESK. The V segment lost 4 bases and the J segment 4 bases; nucleotides outside the gene matches: 7. This CDR3 is 15 amino acids long. CDR3 region: CASSPRQGGGNTIYF. CDR3 in DNA: TGTGCCAGCAGCCCCCGACAGGGAGGAGGAAACACCATATATTTT.

The chain is built from TRBV27 and TRBJ2-7, with 7 bases aligning to TRBD1. With 3 bases clipped from V and 7 bases from J, the junction kept 9 bases outside the gene matches. Germline V gene data show CDR1 as MNHEY and CDR2 as SMNVEV (reference sequence). The CDR3 runs to 14 residues. For the CDR3, the DNA is TGTGCCAGCAGTTTCCGGCAGGGGGAGAGAGAGCAGTACTTC. Translated: CASSFRQGEREQYF.

V gene TRBV14 combines with J gene TRBJ2-3; D uncertain. Germline V lookup: CDR1 SGHDN, CDR2 FVKESK. V lost 1 base to trimming and J lost 1 base, with 9 bases between them. The CDR3 covers 15 residues. For the CDR3, the DNA is TGTGCCAGCAGCCAAGGTTCTAAGGGCACAGATACGCAGTATTTT. This translates into CASSQGSKGTDTQYF. Together with reference TRBV14 and TRBJ2-3, the CDR3 gives the full variable domain: EAGVTQFPSHSVIEKGQTVTLRCDPISGHDNLYWYRRVMGKEIKFLLHFVKESKQDESGMPNNRFLAERTGGTYSTLKVQPAELEDSGVYFCASSQGSKGTDTQYFGPGTRLTVL.

A few counts support this clone. V gene TRBV5-6 combines with J gene TRBJ1-2; tentative D call: TRBD1 (5 bases). The CDR3 has 14 residues. V lost 1 base and J lost 4, with 11 bases in between. Germline V gene lookup returns CDR1 SGHDT and CDR2 YYEEEE. The CDR3 DNA reads TGTGCCAGCAGCTTGCAGGGAAATTTCTATGGCTACACCTTC. Its translation is CASSLQGNFYGYTF.

This clone was counted a single time. V is TRBV27 and J is TRBJ2-5; the match to TRBD2 covers 9 bases. Germline loops: CDR1 MNHEY, CDR2 SMNVEV (reference sequence). This CDR3 is built from 15 residues. V lost 1 base, J lost 5 bases, and 5 bases stayed unmatched. The CDR3 DNA follows: TGTGCCAGCAGTTTATTGGGGCGGGGGGGGGAGACCCAGTACTTC. Translation: CASSLLGRGGETQYF.

The chain combines TRBV11-2 with TRBJ2-7; the match to TRBD1 covers 9 bases. Germline assignment: CDR1 SGHAT and CDR2 FQNNGV. Trimming removed 5 bases from V and 9 bases from J; junction bases left unmatched: 14. The length of the CDR3 is 15 residues. The CDR3 DNA is TGTGCCAGCAGCAAACAGGGGGCGGTTCTTGGGGGGCAGTACTTC. Protein product: CASSKQGAVLGGQYF. The variable domain in full, with the rest retrieved from reference TRBV11-2 and TRBJ2-7, is EAGVAQSPRYKIIEKRQSVAFWCNPISGHATLYWYQQILGQGPKLLIQFQNNGVVDDSQLPKDRFSAERLKGVDSTLKIQPAKLEDSAVYLCASSKQGAVLGGQYFGPGTRLTVT.

This clone has just one count. The V gene is TRBV18, the J gene TRBJ1-4; a possible D gene is TRBD1 (5 bases). The CDR3 runs to 14 residues. The V end lost 5 bases, the J end lost 8 bases, and 15 bases lay between the germline ends. Germline assignment: CDR1 KGHSH and CDR2 LQKENI. CDR3 in DNA: TGTGCCAGCTCATCATCGACAGAACAGGAAAAACTGTTTTTT. This encodes CASSSSTEQEKLFF.

The J gene is TRBJ2-1, the V gene TRBV5-4; D uncertain. V lost 4 bases to trimming and J lost 3 bases, with 8 bases between them. CDR3 length: 13 amino acids. Germline V gene data show CDR1 as SGHNT and CDR2 as YYREEE (reference sequence). The CDR3 coding sequence is TGTGCCAGCAGCCCCCCGGGCTACAATGAGCAGTTCTTC. This encodes CASSPPGYNEQFF. Filled out from reference TRBV5-4 and TRBJ2-1, the complete variable domain reads ETGVTQSPTHLIKTRGQQVTLRCSSQSGHNTVSWYQQALGQGPQFIFQYYREEENGRGNFPPRFSGLQFPNYSSELNVNALELDDSALYLCASSPPGYNEQFFGPGTRLTVL.

This clone came up a few times. The chain is built from TRBV5-1 and TRBJ1-1; TRBD1 matches 10 bases. Germline CDR1 reads SGHRS; CDR2 reads YFSETQ. This CDR3 region has 15 residues. V lost 4 bases to trimming and J lost 7 bases; unmatched junction nucleotides: 10. CDR3 nucleotides: TGCGCCAGCAGCGGAACGACAGGGGGCACTGGTGAAGCTTTCTTT. It is translated as CASSGTTGGTGEAFF.

This clone was seen just once. The V call is TRBV3-1 (or the pseudogene TRBV3-2), the J call TRBJ2-5, with TRBD2 matching 8 bases. This CDR3 is 16 amino acids long. The germline V gene encodes CDR1 LGHDT and CDR2 YNNKEL (reference sequence). The ends lost 0 bases at V and 4 bases at J; junction bases unmatched: 7. CDR3 loop: CASSQDPGTRRETQYF. CDR3 nucleotides: TGTGCCAGCAGCCAAGATCCCGGGACTAGGAGAGAGACCCAGTACTTC.

This rearrangement joins TRBV25-1 to TRBJ2-7; D possibly uses TRBD1 or TRBD2 (6 bases each). The V gene's germline CDR1 is MGHDK and CDR2 SYGVNS. The V and J ends lost 2 bases and 5 bases respectively, with 22 bases between them. The CDR3 has 17 amino acids. The CDR3 loop is CASSEGGGAGSLDEQYF. The CDR3 DNA reads TGTGCCAGCAGTGAAGGAGGGGGAGCAGGGTCGTTGGACGAGCAGTACTTC.

The chain carries TRBV6-5 and TRBJ1-1; D gene uncertain. Germline values: CDR1 MNHEY, CDR2 SVGAGI. The CDR3 length is 15 residues. V was shortened by 0 bases and J by 3 bases, with 11 bases between the two germline ends. DNA of the CDR3: TGTGCCAGCAGTTACTCGAATTTACCCGACACTGAAGCTTTCTTT. This gives the protein CASSYSNLPDTEAFF.

The rearrangement uses TRBV9 and TRBJ2-2, with TRBD2 identical over 7 bases. V trimming: 4 bases; J trimming: 8 bases; junction bases outside the gene matches: 8. The CDR3 spans 14 residues. Germline V CDR1 and CDR2: SGDLS, YYNGEE. The CDR3 nucleotides read TGTGCCAGCAGCCGGACGTTGCGGGGGGGGGAGCTGTTTTTT. This sequence encodes CASSRTLRGGELFF.

V usage is TRBV7-2 and J usage is TRBJ1-6, with 7 bases fitting TRBD1. The V gene end was trimmed by 4 bases and the J gene end by 7 bases; junction bases not matched to a gene: 7. The germline CDR1 and CDR2 sequences are SGHTA and FQGNSA. The CDR3 extends over 15 amino acids. The CDR3 nucleotides read TGTGCCAGCAGCTCTTCGACAGGGTGGAATTCACCCCTCCACTTT. Protein product: CASSSSTGWNSPLHF.

This clone was observed a few times. The chain links TRBV18 to TRBJ2-1, with 7 bases fitting TRBD1. The length of the CDR3 is 17 residues. Germline CDR1 is KGHSH and CDR2 is LQKENI. V dropped 3 bases and J dropped 8; count of bases not matched to a gene: 16. For the CDR3, the DNA is TGTGCCAGCTCACCCCTAGACAGGGCAAAGGGACGCGATGAGCAGTTCTTC. Translated, it gives CASSPLDRAKGRDEQFF.

V gene TRBV11-3 combines with J gene TRBJ2-2; 13 bases fit TRBD2. The CDR3 length is 17 residues. V lost 4 bases, J lost 6 bases, and 8 bases stayed unmatched. Germline CDR1 SGHNT, CDR2 YENEEA. Written as DNA, the CDR3 is TGTGCCAGCAGCTCCCTCACTAGCGGGAGGGCCCCCGGGGAGCTGTTTTTT. It encodes CASSSLTSGRAPGELFF.

This clone was seen only a few times. This sequence joins TRBV5-4 and TRBJ1-2, with D maybe TRBD1 (5 bases). Germline V CDR1 and CDR2: SGHNT, YYREEE (reference sequence). The CDR3 consists of 14 residues. With 1 base removed from V and 2 bases from J, the gap between germline ends came to 9 bases. CDR3: CASSLQGGNYGYTF. CDR3 DNA sequence: TGTGCCAGCAGCTTGCAGGGCGGGAACTATGGCTACACCTTC.

The V gene is TRBV15, the J gene TRBJ2-7; D is uncertain. In germline, CDR1 is LNHNV, CDR2 YYDKDF (reference sequence). V lost 0 bases and J lost 9, with 9 bases in between. The CDR3 is made up of 12 amino acids. CDR3 nucleotides: TGTGCCACCAGCAGAGATTCGCAAGGGCAGTACTTC. Its protein product is CATSRDSQGQYF.

Within the sample, this clone is medium-sized. The rearrangement joins TRBV7-2 to TRBJ1-2, with 8 bases identical to TRBD1. The germline V gene encodes CDR1 SGHTA and CDR2 FQGNSA. V lost 1 base, J lost 7 bases, and 11 bases stayed unmatched. CDR3 length equals 16 residues. The CDR3 DNA reads TGTGCCAGCAGCTTAGAGGTCCTGGCAGGGGGCTCTGGCTACACCTTC. Translated, it gives CASSLEVLAGGSGYTF.

The chain carries TRBV14 and TRBJ2-1; 7 bases line up with TRBD2. The V gene end was trimmed by 4 bases and the J gene end by 1 base; junction bases not matched to a gene: 13. This CDR3 contains 18 residues. CDR1 and CDR2 from the germline V gene are SGHDN and FVKESK. Here the CDR3 reads CASSRGAGDLGSYNEQFF. In DNA form, the CDR3 reads TGTGCCAGCAGCCGTGGGGCGGGAGATCTGGGGTCCTACAATGAGCAGTTCTTC.

The V gene is TRBV5-1, the J gene TRBJ1-1; 7 bases are shared with TRBD1. The ends lost 3 bases at V and 0 bases at J; junction bases unmatched: 5. This CDR3 has 15 amino acids. Germline V lookup: CDR1 SGHRS, CDR2 YFSETQ. CDR3 sequence: CASSWGTVVNTEAFF. In nucleotides, the CDR3 is TGCGCCAGCAGCTGGGGGACAGTTGTGAACACTGAAGCTTTCTTT.